This is a list of T cell receptor beta chains from one sample in a study of neoadjuvant anti-PD-1 for oral cavity cancer. TCRdb keeps only in-frame clones here, not all; method: immunoSEQ multiplex PCR. In the table there are 6,500 to 8,000 clones, around 67% of which are singletons. Specimen: PBMCs, collected after nivolumab (anti-PD-1) treatment. The receptors were gathered from a person between 40 and 85 years old with oral cavity squamous cell carcinoma. The CDR3 runs from the conserved cysteine through the conserved F or W. Each record gives: V gene, clone size, D gene, J gene, CDR3 DNA, CDR3 protein. The D gene is left open where the match is weak. Expanded clones get a size class; other rows say once, few or many, or leave the size out.

TRBV11-2	NA	NA	TRBJ2-2	TGTGCCAGCAGCTTACTGAACACCGGGGAGCTGTTTTTT	CASSLLNTGELFF
TRBV4-3	NA	TRBD2	TRBJ2-5	TGCGCCAGCAGCCAAACCGGGACTAGCGGGCAAGAGACCCAGTACTTC	CASSQTGTSGQETQYF
TRBV21-1	few	NA	TRBJ1-2	TGTGCCAGCAGCAAAGGGACAGGGGGCTATGGCTACACCTTC	CASSKGTGGYGYTF
TRBV7-2	NA	TRBD1	TRBJ2-5	TGTGCCAGCAGCTTGCTCTCAGGGGGAAAGACCCAGTACTTC	CASSLLSGGKTQYF
TRBV5-1	NA	NA	TRBJ1-3	TGCGCCAGCAGCTTGAGGCCGAGCTCTGGAAACACCATATATTTT	CASSLRPSSGNTIYF
TRBV7-2	NA	NA	TRBJ2-3	TGTGCCAGCAGGAGCAGGGCCCAAGATACGCAGTATTTT	CASRSRAQDTQYF
TRBV4-1	NA	NA	TRBJ2-2	TGCGCCAGCAGCCAAGGGCCCCTGACACGCAAGCCCAACACCGGGGAGCTGTTTTTT	CASSQGPLTRKPNTGELFF
TRBV27	NA	TRBD2	TRBJ2-7	TGTGCCAGTAACAATAGCGGGACCCTCTTC	CASNNSGTLF
TRBV6-5	few	NA	TRBJ1-1	TGTGCCAGCAGTTATGGGCCGAACACTGAAGCTTTCTTT	CASSYGPNTEAFF
TRBV11-1	NA	TRBD1	TRBJ1-2	TGTGCCAGCAGCTTAGACAGGGGACCCTACGGCTATGGCTACACCTTC	CASSLDRGPYGYGYTF
TRBV27	few	NA	TRBJ1-1	TGTGCCAGCAGTTCATCCGGGGGGGTTAAGAACACTGAAGCTTTCTTT	CASSSSGGVKNTEAFF
TRBV6-6	NA	TRBD2	TRBJ2-1	TGTGCCAGCATTCTAACCCGGGGGGGAGAGCAGTTCTTC	CASILTRGGEQFF
TRBV4-1	NA	TRBD1	TRBJ1-1	TGCGCCAGCAGCCCCACAGGGGTTGAAGCGAACACTGAAGCTTTCTTT	CASSPTGVEANTEAFF
TRBV29-1	few	NA	TRBJ2-2	TGCACCGTCTCGAGGGCCGGCACCGGGGAGCTGTTTTTT	CTVSRAGTGELFF
TRBV4-2	few	NA	TRBJ1-2	TGTGCCAGCAGCCTGGATAATGGGGCCGTTAACTATGGCTACACCTTC	CASSLDNGAVNYGYTF
TRBV10-3	NA	TRBD1	TRBJ2-3	TGTGCCATCAAACTGACAGGGGGCCGCACAGATACGCAGTATTTT	CAIKLTGGRTDTQYF
TRBV4-3	NA	NA	TRBJ2-7	TGCGCCAGCAGCCAGAGGGCCTCCTACGAGCAGTACTTC	CASSQRASYEQYF
TRBV7-3	few	NA	TRBJ1-1	TGTGCCAGCAGCTTAAACGGGGAGACGAAAGCTTTCTTT	CASSLNGETKAFF
TRBV29-1	NA	NA	TRBJ1-1	TGCAGCGTTGAACTCAGCATGAACACTGAAGCTTTCTTT	CSVELSMNTEAFF
TRBV10-3	NA	NA	TRBJ1-5	TGTGCCATCAGTGAGTCAGGAGGGGTGGAGCAGCCCCAGCATTTT	CAISESGGVEQPQHF
TRBV6-5	few	TRBD1	TRBJ2-7	TGTGCCAGCACCTCGTTCGGGACAGGGGCATACGAGCAGTACTTC	CASTSFGTGAYEQYF
TRBV4-3	NA	NA	TRBJ2-1	TGCGCCAGCAGCCAAGATCCCGGACAGACCTACAATGAGCAGTTCTTC	CASSQDPGQTYNEQFF
TRBV19	NA	NA	TRBJ2-3	TGTGCCAGTAGTACTACCGGGACCCCGGGCACAGATACGCAGTATTTT	CASSTTGTPGTDTQYF
TRBV27	NA	TRBD2	TRBJ2-2	TGTGCCAGCAGTTTACGTAGCGGGGGCAACACCGGGGAGCTGTTTTTT	CASSLRSGGNTGELFF
TRBV5-5	NA	NA	TRBJ1-4	TGTGCCAGCAGCTTAACAGGGAGGCAGACTAATGAAAAACTGTTTTTT	CASSLTGRQTNEKLFF
TRBV19	once	TRBD2	TRBJ2-3	TGTGCCAGTAGTATTAGGGGACTAGCGGGGGTTCACGGAGATACGCAGTATTTT	CASSIRGLAGVHGDTQYF
TRBV5-5	NA	NA	TRBJ2-6	TGTGCCAGCAGCCAAGATCAAAACTCTGGGGCCAACGTCCTGACTTTC	CASSQDQNSGANVLTF
TRBV27	NA	NA	TRBJ1-1	TGTGCCAGCAGTTTAAGACGGAACACTGAAGCTTTCTTT	CASSLRRNTEAFF
TRBV9	large	NA	TRBJ2-1	TGTGCCAGCAGCCAATCTAGCGTTCCCTACAATGAGCAGTTCTTC	CASSQSSVPYNEQFF
TRBV28	few	NA	TRBJ2-7	TGTGCCAGCAGTCACACCCAGGGATACTACGAGCAGTACTTC	CASSHTQGYYEQYF
TRBV4-1	few	TRBD1	TRBJ1-5	TGCGCCAGCAGCCAAAGCAGACAGGGCGGGCAGCCCCAGCATTTT	CASSQSRQGGQPQHF
TRBV4-3	NA	TRBD2	TRBJ2-3	TGCGCCAGCAGCCAAGAGGGGAGGGTTGGAGATACGCAGTATTTT	CASSQEGRVGDTQYF
TRBV9	few	NA	TRBJ1-6	TGTGCCAGCAGCGGAGGACAGAATAATTCACCCCTCCACTTT	CASSGGQNNSPLHF
TRBV13	NA	NA	TRBJ1-1	TGTGCCAGCAGCTCAAAATCCTTAGGGGAATTCGACGCTCGGGCTGAAGCTTTCTTT	CASSSKSLGEFDARAEAFF
TRBV29-1	NA	NA	TRBJ1-4	TGCAGCGGCTGGGGGAATGAAAAACTGTTTTTT	CSGWGNEKLFF
TRBV6-5	once	NA	TRBJ1-4	TGTGCCAGCAGTGGTGGAGGGGAAAATGAAAAACTGTTTTTT	CASSGGGENEKLFF
TRBV9	NA	NA	TRBJ2-1	TGTGCCAGCAGCGTAGGAGACCCTATAGGGGGTGAGCAGTTCTTC	CASSVGDPIGGEQFF
TRBV5-1	NA	NA	TRBJ1-1	TGCGCCAGCAGCTTGTCACACGGGGTTAACACTGAAGCTTTCTTT	CASSLSHGVNTEAFF
TRBV25-1	NA	NA	TRBJ1-3	TGTGCCAGCCCGGGGATTCTGGGCGCATTAAACACCATATATTTT	CASPGILGALNTIYF
TRBV19	NA	TRBD1	TRBJ1-5	TGTGCCAGTAGTATAGATAGTCGGGACAGGGCGGATCAGCCCCAGCATTTT	CASSIDSRDRADQPQHF
TRBV6-1	few	NA	TRBJ1-2	TGTGCCAGCAGCGAACCGGTGAGGAGGAAAGGAAACTATGGCTACACCTTC	CASSEPVRRKGNYGYTF
TRBV19	NA	NA	TRBJ2-5	TGTGCCAGTATGCCGAGGGGGGCACAAGAGACCCAGTACTTC	CASMPRGAQETQYF
TRBV7-2	NA	TRBD2	TRBJ2-3	TGTGCCAGCAGCCCGCTAGCGGGGGGGCGGCGATACACAGATACGCAGTATTTT	CASSPLAGGRRYTDTQYF
TRBV7-6	NA	NA	TRBJ1-2	TGTGCCAGCAGCTTTCGGGGGGCTAACTATGGCTACACCTTC	CASSFRGANYGYTF
TRBV4-1	NA	NA	TRBJ2-2	TGCGCCAGCAGCCAAAACACCCGGGGGACCGGGGAGCTGTTTTTT	CASSQNTRGTGELFF
TRBV5-1	NA	NA	TRBJ1-6	TGCGCCAGCAGCTTGTCTCCCCAGGGCCCGAATTCACCCCTCCACTTT	CASSLSPQGPNSPLHF
TRBV9	NA	NA	TRBJ1-5	TGTGCCAGCAGCGTAGGGGAGTATAGCAATCAGCCCCAGCATTTT	CASSVGEYSNQPQHF
TRBV27	NA	NA	TRBJ1-4	TGTGCCAGCAGTCCGAGATTTGCAACTAATGAAAAACTGTTTTTT	CASSPRFATNEKLFF
TRBV13	NA	NA	TRBJ2-3	TGTGCCAGCAGCTTATGGGGAGCGGTCGCAGATACGCAGTATTTT	CASSLWGAVADTQYF
TRBV5-1	few	NA	TRBJ2-2	TGCGCCAGCAGCTTGGACATCAGAGCCTCGAACACCGGGGAGCTGTTTTTT	CASSLDIRASNTGELFF
TRBV7-2	NA	NA	TRBJ1-1	TGTGCCAGCAGTCTTTTCGTGGGAGCTTTCTTT	CASSLFVGAFF
TRBV7-6	NA	NA	TRBJ1-4	TGTGCCAGCAGCCGACAGCCAACTAATGAAAAACTGTTTTTT	CASSRQPTNEKLFF
TRBV2	NA	NA	TRBJ1-6	TGTGCCAGCAGTCTCCGGGCCCCAGGCGATTCACCCCTCCACTTT	CASSLRAPGDSPLHF
TRBV15	NA	NA	TRBJ1-1	TGTGCCACCAGCAGAGAAAGAGACAGGGAAGCTTTCTTT	CATSRERDREAFF
TRBV5-1	once	NA	TRBJ2-1	TGCGCCAGCAGCCCCTTAGGGGGGGCTGGTCGTAATGAGCAGTTCTTC	CASSPLGGAGRNEQFF
TRBV28	NA	TRBD1	TRBJ2-5	TGTGCCAGCAGTTCGGTTATGGGACAGGGGTTGCGGGAGACCCAGTACTTC	CASSSVMGQGLRETQYF
TRBV29-1	NA	TRBD2	TRBJ2-7	TGCAGCGTTGATAAAAGCGGGGACGAGCAGTACTTC	CSVDKSGDEQYF
TRBV14	NA	TRBD1	TRBJ1-6	TGTGCCAGCAGGCAGCGGGACAGCGGAAATTCACCCCTCCACTTT	CASRQRDSGNSPLHF
TRBV18	few	TRBD1	TRBJ1-2	TGTGCCAGCTCACCAAGCGACAGGGTATACGGCTACACCTTC	CASSPSDRVYGYTF
TRBV7-9	few	NA	TRBJ2-3	TGTGCCAGCAGCGGAAATGAGGAAAATCCCGATACGCAGTATTTT	CASSGNEENPDTQYF